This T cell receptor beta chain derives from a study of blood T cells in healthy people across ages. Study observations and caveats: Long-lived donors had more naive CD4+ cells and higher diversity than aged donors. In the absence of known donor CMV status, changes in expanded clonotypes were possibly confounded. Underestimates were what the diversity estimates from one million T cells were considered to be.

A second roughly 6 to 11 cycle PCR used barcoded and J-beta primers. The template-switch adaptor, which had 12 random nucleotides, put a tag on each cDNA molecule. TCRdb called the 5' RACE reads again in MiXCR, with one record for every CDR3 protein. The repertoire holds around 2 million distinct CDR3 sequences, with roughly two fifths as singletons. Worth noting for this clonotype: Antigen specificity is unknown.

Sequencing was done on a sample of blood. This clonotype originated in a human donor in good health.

In nucleotides, the CDR3 is TGCAGCGTTGAGGGCCCGAAGACAGATACGCAGTATTTT. As protein: CSVEGPKTDTQYF. The genes are TRBV29-1 and TRBJ2-3; D uncertain. Germline values: CDR1 SQVTM, CDR2 ANQGSEA. This CDR3 has 13 amino acids. V was shortened by 3 bases and J by 3 bases, with 10 bases between the two germline ends.